This TCR beta chain was obtained from a study of T-cell memory formation after mild COVID-19. Study conclusions and caveats: Day 15 to 85 contractors were CD4/CD8 balanced; later expanders leaned CD4+. Most CD4+ clones that shrank were in CM and EM, while CD8+ ones turned up in EMRA. Some SARS-CoV-2-responding clones were already detected in memory before infection.

TCR alpha and TCR beta cDNA libraries carrying sample barcodes and UMIs were produced by 5'RACE using constant-segment primers. TCRdb fed the 5' RACE reads into MiXCR, producing one record per CDR3 protein. The sample has fewer than 450,000 distinct CDR3 sequences, 20% to 25% seen once. This clonotype was observed a handful of times. Antigen specificity is unknown. The CDR3 contains 12 residues. Looked up from germline, CDR1 is LGHDT and CDR2 is YNNKEL (reference sequence). V was pared by 4 bases and J by 5 bases, with 9 bases between. Sequenced: PBMCs or a T cell subset sorted from them (not recorded which). This receptor was identified in an adult woman who had mild COVID-19 (a few samples of this study predate the infection). Cell type and time point are not known. The chain joins TRBV3-1 to TRBJ2-7; a weak D match, TRBD1 (5 bases). CDR3 in DNA: TGTGCCAGCAGCCTCATGGGGCACGAGCAGTACTTC. This translates into CASSLMGHEQYF.